This TCR beta chain was captured by sequencing in a study of T cell repertoires in cytomegalovirus infection. Study results and caveats: Across the ex vivo response, the dominant clonotypes were HLA-C-restricted CMV-specific TCR beta clonotypes.

V shed 2 bases and J shed 6 bases, with 8 bases lying between them. Germline V CDR1 and CDR2: KGHSH, LQKENI. There are 13 residues in the CDR3. TCRdb analysed the reads with MiXCR anew, one entry per CDR3 protein. Counted here are more than 150,000 distinct CDR3 sequences, 23% occurring once; the ten biggest clones make up about 10%. This clonotype was counted only a few times. The antigen is undetermined. This clonotype was sampled from a human donor in good health (CMV status not recorded). Some clones in this sample may be carry-over from other donors' samples. The sequenced material came from PBMCs. The rearrangement uses TRBV18 and TRBJ1-5; D gene unclear. CDR3 protein: CASSPGLSQPQHF. CDR3 nucleotide sequence: TGTGCCAGCTCACCAGGGTTGAGTCAGCCCCAGCATTTT.